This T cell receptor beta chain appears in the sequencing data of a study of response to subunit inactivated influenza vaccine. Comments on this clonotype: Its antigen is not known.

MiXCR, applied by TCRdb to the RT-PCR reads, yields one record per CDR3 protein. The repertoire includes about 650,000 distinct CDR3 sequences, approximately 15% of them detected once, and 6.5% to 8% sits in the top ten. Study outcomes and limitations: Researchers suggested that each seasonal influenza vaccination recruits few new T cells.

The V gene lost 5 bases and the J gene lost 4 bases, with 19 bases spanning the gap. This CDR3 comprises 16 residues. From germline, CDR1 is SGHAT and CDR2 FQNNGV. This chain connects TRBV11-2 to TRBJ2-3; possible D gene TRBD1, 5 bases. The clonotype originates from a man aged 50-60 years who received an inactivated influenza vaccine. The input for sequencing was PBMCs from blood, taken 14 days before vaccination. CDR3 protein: CASSPRIGAAADTQYF. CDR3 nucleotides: TGTGCCAGCAGCCCCCGGATAGGGGCGGCGGCAGATACGCAGTATTTT. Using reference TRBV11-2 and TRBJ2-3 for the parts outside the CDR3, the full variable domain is EAGVAQSPRYKIIEKRQSVAFWCNPISGHATLYWYQQILGQGPKLLIQFQNNGVVDDSQLPKDRFSAERLKGVDSTLKIQPAKLEDSAVYLCASSPRIGAAADTQYFGPGTRLTVL.